The entry that follows covers one T cell receptor beta chain sequence. The antigen remains undetermined. Exposure to brentuximab vedotin varied, and each patient had relapsed following autologous stem cell transplantation. Produced via immunoSEQ multiplex PCR; TCRdb's table is partial and in-frame only. The repertoire has under 80,000 clones, 71% of them found once; the top ten carry less than 9.5%. Germline V lookup: CDR1 LNHDA, CDR2 SQIVND (reference sequence). The trim removed 3 bases at V and 9 bases at J, leaving 5 bases unmatched. The CDR3 consists of 13 residues. This sample stems from a study of PD-1 blockade in classical Hodgkin lymphoma. Regarding the study as a whole: Still unresolved is the cause of the repertoire differences, which may be disease activity or prior therapy.

The sequence came from a human donor with classical Hodgkin lymphoma. V is TRBV19 and J is TRBJ2-1; 7 bases line up with TRBD1. This specimen was peripheral blood mononuclear cells (PBMCs), taken before the second cycle of nivolumab. This chain's CDR3 is CASSIGSGGEQFF. DNA for the CDR3: TGTGCCAGTAGTATCGGCTCAGGGGGTGAGCAGTTCTTC.